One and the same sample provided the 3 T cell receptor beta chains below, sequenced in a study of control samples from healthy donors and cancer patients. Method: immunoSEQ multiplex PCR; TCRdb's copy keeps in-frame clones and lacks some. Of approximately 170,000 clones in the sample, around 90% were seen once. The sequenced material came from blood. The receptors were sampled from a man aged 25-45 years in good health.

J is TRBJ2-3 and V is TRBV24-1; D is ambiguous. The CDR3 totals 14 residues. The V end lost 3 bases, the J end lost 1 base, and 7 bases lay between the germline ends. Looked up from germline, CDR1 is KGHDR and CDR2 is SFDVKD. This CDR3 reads CATSDLLRTDTQYF. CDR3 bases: TGTGCCACCAGTGATCTACTCCGCACAGATACGCAGTATTTT.

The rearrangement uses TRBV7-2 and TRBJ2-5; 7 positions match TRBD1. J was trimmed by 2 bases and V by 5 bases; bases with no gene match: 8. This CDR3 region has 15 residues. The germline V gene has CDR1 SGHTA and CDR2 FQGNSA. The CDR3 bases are TGTGCCAGCAGCCCTGCTTGGACAGGACAAGAGACCCAGTACTTC. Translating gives CASSPAWTGQETQYF.

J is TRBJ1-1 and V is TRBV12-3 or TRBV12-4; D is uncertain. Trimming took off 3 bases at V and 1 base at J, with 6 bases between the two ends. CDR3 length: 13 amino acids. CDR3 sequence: CASSFGENTEAFF. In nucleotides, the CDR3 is TGTGCCAGCAGTTTTGGAGAGAACACTGAAGCTTTCTTT.